The 22 T cell receptor beta chains given below trace back to one sample, sequenced in a study of blood T cell repertoires in COVID-19. The data were produced by immunoSEQ multiplex PCR, yet TCRdb's version contains in-frame clones alone and is incomplete. The sample has fewer than 300,000 clones; approximately 90% are singletons. The sample was peripheral blood. The receptor set was obtained from a woman aged 25 to 39 with COVID-19, enrolled during active disease.

The chain is built from TRBV28 and TRBJ1-5, with no clear D. V was clipped by 10 bases and J by 1 base, with 11 bases between them. CDR1 MDHEN and CDR2 SYDVKM come from the germline V gene. The CDR3 extends over 13 amino acids. This chain's CDR3 is CATLTLSNQPQHF. CDR3 in DNA: TGTGCCACCCTGACACTGAGCAATCAGCCCCAGCATTTT.

The rearrangement uses TRBV6-6 and TRBJ2-1; no clear D gene. V lost 6 bases and J 6 bases, leaving 6 bases between the germline ends. CDR1 is MNHNY, CDR2 SVGAGI, per germline (reference sequence). This CDR3 contains 11 residues. CDR3 amino acids: CASRAFNEQFF. The CDR3 coding sequence is TGTGCCAGCAGAGCCTTCAATGAGCAGTTCTTC.

On this clone: At one of its ends the junction is not consistent with the germline gene, which may arise from a read error. The chain carries TRBV7-2 and TRBJ1-6; D is unresolved. Germline CDR1 is SGHTA and CDR2 is FQGNSA. CDR3 size: 12 residues. The CDR3, as DNA: TGTGCCAGCAGCTCCCTCAGTTCATCCCTCCACTTT. This gives the protein CASSSLSSSLHF.

This chain uses TRBV27 with TRBJ1-5; D is perhaps TRBD1 (6 bases). The CDR3 has 16 residues. Germline V gives CDR1 MNHEY, CDR2 SMNVEV (reference sequence). The germline V and J ends were trimmed by 1 base and 1 base, with 11 bases remaining between them. The CDR3 here is CASSLLYRDSNQPQHF. CDR3 nucleotide sequence: TGTGCCAGCAGTTTATTATACAGGGACAGCAATCAGCCCCAGCATTTT.

The genes are TRBV28 and TRBJ1-5; 10 bases map to TRBD1. The ends lost 5 bases at V and 3 bases at J; junction bases unmatched: 7. Germline CDR1 MDHEN, CDR2 SYDVKM. The CDR3 is made up of 16 amino acids. CDR3 in amino acids: CASSAWTGGYNQPQHF. The DNA for the CDR3 is TGTGCCAGCAGTGCCTGGACAGGGGGTTACAATCAGCCCCAGCATTTT.

V usage is TRBV4-1 and J usage is TRBJ2-7; TRBD2 aligns across 10 bases. The V and J ends lost 1 base and 0 bases, in that order; junction bases with no gene match: 3. Germline V gene lookup returns CDR1 MGHRA and CDR2 YSYEKL. CDR3 length: 16 residues. The DNA of the CDR3 is TGCGCCAGCAGCCAAGGGACTAGCGGAAGCTCCTACGAGCAGTACTTC. It encodes CASSQGTSGSSYEQYF.

A single count supports this clone. The chain employs TRBV19 and TRBJ2-3; no definite D call. Germline CDR1 is LNHDA and CDR2 is SQIVND (reference sequence). V was clipped by 5 bases and J by 2 bases, with 5 bases between them. The CDR3 has 12 amino acids. The CDR3 region has the DNA TGTGCCAGTAGTCCCCACACAGATACGCAGTATTTT. This sequence encodes CASSPHTDTQYF.

This chain joins TRBV6-5 and TRBJ2-5; 9 bases match TRBD1. The V and J ends lost 0 bases and 4 bases, in that order; junction bases with no gene match: 0. Germline CDR1 is MNHEY and CDR2 is SVGAGI. The CDR3 spans 14 residues. Here the CDR3 DNA reads TGTGCCAGCAGTTACTCGACAGGGGGAGAGACCCAGTACTTC. Protein: CASSYSTGGETQYF.

The rearrangement joins TRBV18 to TRBJ1-6; TRBD1 matches at 8 bases. CDR1 is KGHSH and CDR2 is LQKENI in the germline V gene. CDR3 length equals 16 residues. Trimming removed 1 base from V and 7 bases from J; junction bases left unmatched: 6. Written as DNA, the CDR3 is TGTGCCAGCTCACCACAAACGGGACAGGTCAATTCACCCCTCCACTTT. Protein sequence: CASSPQTGQVNSPLHF.

The chain uses TRBV7-9 and TRBJ1-4; possible D gene TRBD1, 5 bases. Germline V gives CDR1 SEHNR, CDR2 FQNEAQ (reference sequence). Trimming pared 4 bases from V and 8 bases from J, leaving 20 bases between. The CDR3 has 16 residues. The CDR3 region is CASSYRLRDGGEKLFF. In DNA form, the CDR3 reads TGTGCCAGCAGCTATCGACTACGGGACGGGGGAGAAAAACTGTTTTTT.

The rearrangement links TRBV7-9 to TRBJ1-3, with 9 nucleotides matching TRBD1. V shed 5 bases, J shed 8 bases, and the junction held 13 bases outside the gene matches. The CDR3 has 16 amino acids. Per germline, CDR1 SEHNR and CDR2 FQNEAQ (reference sequence). The CDR3 nucleotides are TGTGCCAGCAGCCAACTTGGGGACAGGGTAGGATACACCATATATTTT. Amino acid sequence: CASSQLGDRVGYTIYF.

The gene calls are TRBV2 and TRBJ1-6; D gene uncertain. The CDR3 length is 17 residues. In germline, CDR1 is SNHLY, CDR2 FYNNEI. The germline V and J ends were trimmed by 7 bases and 4 bases, with 20 bases remaining between them. The DNA of the CDR3 is TGTGCCAGCATGGGAGGAGGAGGCTTAAGTTATAATTCACCCCTCCACTTT. Protein sequence: CASMGGGGLSYNSPLHF.

The J gene is TRBJ2-7, the V gene TRBV9, with 9 bases identical to TRBD2. The germline CDR1 and CDR2 sequences are SGDLS and YYNGEE. The CDR3 is 16 amino acids. With V trimmed by 0 bases and J by 2 bases, 6 bases remained unmatched. In DNA, the CDR3 is TGTGCCAGCAGCGTAGAAGGGGCGGGAGGGACCTACGAGCAGTACTTC. Residues: CASSVEGAGGTYEQYF.

CDR3 DNA sequence: TGTGCCAGCAGCTTGCCGGGGGGACGAAAAGAGACCCAGTACTTC. Encoded protein: CASSLPGGRKETQYF. The rearrangement links TRBV5-4 to TRBJ2-5; TRBD2 matches at 7 bases. This CDR3 has 15 residues. Per germline, CDR1 SGHNT and CDR2 YYREEE (reference sequence). Trimming took 1 base from V and 3 from J; bases not matched to a gene: 6. The full variable domain, in which reference TRBV5-4 and TRBJ2-5 provide the parts outside the CDR3, is ETGVTQSPTHLIKTRGQQVTLRCSSQSGHNTVSWYQQALGQGPQFIFQYYREEENGRGNFPPRFSGLQFPNYSSELNVNALELDDSALYLCASSLPGGRKETQYFGPGTRLLVL.

This clone was observed at least ten times. The J gene is TRBJ2-1, the V gene TRBV3-1 (or the pseudogene TRBV3-2); 8 nucleotides line up with TRBD2. J was trimmed by 2 bases and V by 0 bases; bases with no gene match: 12. Germline V gene sequence: CDR1 LGHDT, CDR2 YNNKEL (reference sequence). This CDR3 comprises 19 residues. CDR3 region: CASSQELAADLGPYNEQFF. The DNA for the CDR3 is TGTGCCAGCAGCCAAGAACTAGCGGCAGATCTCGGGCCCTACAATGAGCAGTTCTTC.

This chain joins TRBV10-2 and TRBJ1-3; D unclear. The germline V and J ends were trimmed by 5 bases and 0 bases, with 5 bases remaining between them. The germline V gene encodes CDR1 WSHSY and CDR2 SAAADI. The CDR3 has 13 amino acids. CDR3 DNA sequence: TGCGCCAGCAGTTCTAGCTCTGGAAACACCATATATTTT. Its translation is CASSSSSGNTIYF.

This clone was recorded only once. The chain couples TRBV30 to TRBJ1-1; D remains unclear. V lost 5 bases and J lost 1, with 5 bases in between. CDR1 GTSNPN and CDR2 SVGIG come from the germline V gene (reference sequence). This CDR3 contains 11 residues. CDR3 loop: CAWAGNTEAFF. CDR3 coding DNA: TGTGCCTGGGCCGGGAACACTGAAGCTTTCTTT. The full variable domain, with the rest looked up from reference TRBV30 and TRBJ1-1, is SQTIHQWPATLVQPVGSPLSLECTVEGTSNPNLYWYRQAAGRGLQLLFYSVGIGQISSEVPQNLSASRPQDRQFILSSKKLLLSDSGFYLCAWAGNTEAFFGQGTRLTVV.

V usage is TRBV9 and J usage is TRBJ1-2, with TRBD1 as a possible D gene (6 bases). The V gene's germline CDR1 is SGDLS and CDR2 YYNGEE. Trimming took off 0 bases at V and 6 bases at J, with 9 bases between the two ends. This CDR3 comprises 13 residues. The CDR3: CASSVGTAHGYTF. The CDR3 bases are TGTGCCAGCAGCGTAGGGACAGCCCATGGCTACACCTTC.

The genes are TRBV6-5 and TRBJ1-2, with TRBD1 identical over 10 bases. V was clipped by 6 bases and J by 1 base; unmatched bases: 2. The CDR3 has 14 residues. The germline gives CDR1 MNHEY, CDR2 SVGAGI. The CDR3 coding sequence is TGTGCCAGCAGGGGACAGGGGATTAACTATGGCTACACCTTC. Its protein product is CASRGQGINYGYTF.

The chain carries TRBV7-9 and TRBJ2-3; TRBD2 aligns across 13 bases. Trimming took 5 bases from V and 0 from J; bases not matched to a gene: 8. The length of the CDR3 is 18 residues. The germline gives CDR1 SEHNR, CDR2 FQNEAQ (reference sequence). CDR3 in amino acids: CASSLTSGRATSTDTQYF. CDR3 sequence (DNA): TGTGCCAGCAGCCTAACTAGCGGGAGGGCCACTAGCACAGATACGCAGTATTTT.

The CDR3 loop reads CATQGGNQPQHF. CDR3 sequence (DNA): TGTGCCACACAGGGTGGCAATCAGCCCCAGCATTTT. This chain uses TRBV2 with TRBJ1-5; D may be TRBD1 (6 bases). Trimming took 10 bases from V and 2 from J, leaving 9 bases between them. This CDR3 has 12 amino acids. The germline V gene encodes CDR1 SNHLY and CDR2 FYNNEI. The full variable domain, its missing parts supplied by reference TRBV2 and TRBJ1-5, is EPEVTQTPSHQVTQMGQEVILRCVPISNHLYFYWYRQILGQKVEFLVSFYNNEISEKSEIFDDQFSVERPDGSNFTLKIRSTKLEDSAMYFCATQGGNQPQHFGDGTRLSIL.

This clone appeared once. The chain couples TRBV3-1 (or the pseudogene TRBV3-2) to TRBJ2-2; TRBD2 matches at 8 bases. The CDR3 consists of 14 residues. From germline, CDR1 is LGHDT and CDR2 YNNKEL (reference sequence). Unmatched junction bases numbered 2, after V lost 4 bases and J lost 4 bases. The CDR3 reads CASSLTSGTGELFF. The CDR3, as DNA: TGTGCCAGCAGCCTTACTAGCGGCACCGGGGAGCTGTTTTTT.